The clone carrying this T cell receptor (beta chain) was counted only a few times. As yet, its antigen is unknown. This entry is derived from a study of T cells after yellow fever vaccination. Trimming cost V 5 bases and J 3 bases; bases outside gene matches: 4. This CDR3 has 14 residues. CDR1 and CDR2 (germline): LNHNV, YYDKDF (reference sequence). Template-switching 5'RACE yielded the TCR cDNA; a universal primer site and UMIs were added in the process. One entry per CDR3 protein results from TCRdb running MiXCR on the 5' RACE reads. The sample consists of 400,000 or so distinct CDR3 sequences, around a sixth of them appearing once. Study-wide findings and caveats: Booster sampling recovered most clones from primary vaccination (about 97% CD4, around 88% CD8). A small proportion of clonotypes was detected in both the CD4 and CD8 compartments.

This rearrangement joins TRBV15 to TRBJ2-7; the match to TRBD1 covers 10 bases. This clonotype was obtained from a man aged 18-30 years who received the YFV17D yellow fever vaccine. The sequences come from PBMCs, collected before the yellow fever booster vaccination. The CDR3 loop is CATSPRTGGYEQYF. The CDR3 DNA reads as TGTGCCACCAGCCCAAGGACAGGGGGCTACGAGCAGTACTTC.